This note documents a single TCR beta chain sequence. CDR3 length equals 14 residues. Noted treatment: around 19 received Ad26.COV2.S at low or high dose, single or two shots; about 5 received placebo; per-sample allocation not given. Vaccine and placebo recipients were sampled on day 63 after the first injection. The data were taken from a study of Ad26.COV2.S vaccination and SARS-CoV-2 variants. The assay was immunoSEQ multiplex PCR, and TCRdb's table has in-frame clones only and misses some. The sample holds a few hundred thousand clones, 83% seen once. The chain is built from TRBV21-1 and TRBJ1-5. TRBV21-1 is reported as a pseudogene. This receptor was taken from a person between 18 and 59 years old who received the Ad26.COV2.S COVID-19 vaccine or a placebo. The starting material was peripheral blood, obtained in a trial of Ad26.COV2.S vaccine versus placebo. CDR3 protein: CARRYRYSNQPQHF. The CDR3 DNA follows: TGTGCCCGACGGTATAGGTATAGCAATCAGCCCCAGCATTTT.